This T cell receptor beta chain stems from a study of shared clonotypes between healthy human individuals. Study results and limitations: Naive subsets typically showed greater estimated richness than memory subsets.

The assay was immunoSEQ multiplex PCR, and TCRdb's table has in-frame clones only and misses some. The sample holds over 2 million clones; 85% to 95% are singletons and the top ten take 0.37%. This clone has a single count. The antigen is undetermined. Nashville, Tennessee was home to all donors, each a Caucasian adult. V was cut by 5 bases and J by 0 bases, with 17 bases left in between. Germline V lookup: CDR1 SGHVS, CDR2 FNYEAQ. The CDR3 covers 17 residues. The chain couples TRBV7-6 to TRBJ2-1; D unresolved. This receptor was identified in a man aged 18 to 30 in good health. Some clones in this sample may be carry-over from other donors' samples. The specimen was naive CD4+ T cells from PBMCs. The sample's subset: CD45RA+ positively selected. The CDR3 region is CASSRGWAKSSYNEQFF. CDR3 in DNA: TGTGCCAGCAGCCGAGGATGGGCGAAAAGCTCCTACAATGAGCAGTTCTTC. The variable domain in full, completed from reference TRBV7-6 and TRBJ2-1, reads GAGVSQSPRYKVTKRGQDVALRCDPISGHVSLYWYRQALGQGPEFLTYFNYEAQQDKSGLPNDRFSAERPEGSISTLTIQRTEQRDSAMYRCASSRGWAKSSYNEQFFGPGTRLTVL.